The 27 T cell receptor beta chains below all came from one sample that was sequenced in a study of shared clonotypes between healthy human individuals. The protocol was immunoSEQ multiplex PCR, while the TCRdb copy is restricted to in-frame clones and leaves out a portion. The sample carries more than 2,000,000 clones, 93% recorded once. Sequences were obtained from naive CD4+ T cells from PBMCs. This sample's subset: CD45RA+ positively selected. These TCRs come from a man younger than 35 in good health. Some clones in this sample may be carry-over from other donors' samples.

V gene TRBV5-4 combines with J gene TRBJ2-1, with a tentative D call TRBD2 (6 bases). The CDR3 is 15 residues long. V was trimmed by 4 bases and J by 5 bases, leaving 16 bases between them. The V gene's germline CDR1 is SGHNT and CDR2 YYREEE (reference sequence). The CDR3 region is CASSLELAGNNEQFF. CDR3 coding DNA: TGTGCCAGCAGCCTGGAGTTGGCGGGGAACAATGAGCAGTTCTTC.

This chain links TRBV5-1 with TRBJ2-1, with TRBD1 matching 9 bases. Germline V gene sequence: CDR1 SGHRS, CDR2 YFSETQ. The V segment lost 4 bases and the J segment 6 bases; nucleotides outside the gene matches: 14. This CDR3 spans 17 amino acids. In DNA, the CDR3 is TGCGCCAGCAGCCACGACAGGGGGTTCGTGATAGGCAATGAGCAGTTCTTC. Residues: CASSHDRGFVIGNEQFF.

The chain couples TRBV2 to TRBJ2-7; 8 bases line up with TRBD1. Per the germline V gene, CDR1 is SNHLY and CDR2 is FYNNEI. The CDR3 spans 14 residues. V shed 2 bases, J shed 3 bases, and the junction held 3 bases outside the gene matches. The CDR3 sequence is CASSERTGIYEQYF. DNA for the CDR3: TGTGCCAGCAGTGAACGGACAGGGATCTACGAGCAGTACTTC.

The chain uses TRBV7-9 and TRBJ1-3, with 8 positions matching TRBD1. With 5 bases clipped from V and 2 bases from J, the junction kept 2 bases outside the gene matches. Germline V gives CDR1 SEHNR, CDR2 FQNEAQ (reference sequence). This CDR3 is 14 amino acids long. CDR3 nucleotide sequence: TGTGCCAGCAGCAGGACAGGGCCTGGAAACACCATATATTTT. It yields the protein CASSRTGPGNTIYF.

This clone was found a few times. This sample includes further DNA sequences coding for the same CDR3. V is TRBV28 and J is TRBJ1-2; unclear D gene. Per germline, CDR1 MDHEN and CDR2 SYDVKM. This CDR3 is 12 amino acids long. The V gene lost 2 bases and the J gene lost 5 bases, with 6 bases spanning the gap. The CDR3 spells CASSLDTYGYTF. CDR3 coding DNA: TGTGCCAGCAGTTTAGATACATATGGCTACACCTTC.

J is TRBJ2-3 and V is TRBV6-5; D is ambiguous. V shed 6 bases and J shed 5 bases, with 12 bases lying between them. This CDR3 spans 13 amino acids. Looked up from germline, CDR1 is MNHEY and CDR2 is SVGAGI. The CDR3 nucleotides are TGTGCCAGCAGCGGGCGTTGGGGAGATACGCAGTATTTT. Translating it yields CASSGRWGDTQYF.

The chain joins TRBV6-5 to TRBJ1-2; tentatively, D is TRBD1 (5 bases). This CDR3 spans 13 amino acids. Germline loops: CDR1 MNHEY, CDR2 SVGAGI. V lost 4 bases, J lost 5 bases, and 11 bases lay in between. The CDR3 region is CASSSTGLYGYTF. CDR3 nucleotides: TGTGCCAGCAGTTCTACGGGACTTTATGGCTACACCTTC.

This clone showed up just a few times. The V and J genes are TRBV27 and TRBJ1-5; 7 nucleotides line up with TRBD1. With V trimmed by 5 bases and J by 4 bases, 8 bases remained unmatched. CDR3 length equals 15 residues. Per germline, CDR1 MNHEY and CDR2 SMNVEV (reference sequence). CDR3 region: CASSIRQGANQPQHF. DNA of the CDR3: TGTGCCAGCAGTATCCGACAGGGCGCTAATCAGCCCCAGCATTTT.

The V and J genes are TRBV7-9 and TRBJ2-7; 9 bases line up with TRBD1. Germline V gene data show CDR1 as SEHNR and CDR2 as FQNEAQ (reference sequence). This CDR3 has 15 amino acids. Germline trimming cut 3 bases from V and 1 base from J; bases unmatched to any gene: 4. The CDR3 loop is CASSFGQGRSYEQYF. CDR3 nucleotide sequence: TGTGCCAGCAGCTTTGGACAGGGGCGATCCTACGAGCAGTACTTC.

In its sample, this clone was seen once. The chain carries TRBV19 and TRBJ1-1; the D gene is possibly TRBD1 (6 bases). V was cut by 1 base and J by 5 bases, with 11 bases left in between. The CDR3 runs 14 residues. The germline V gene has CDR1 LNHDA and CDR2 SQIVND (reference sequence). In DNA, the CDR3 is TGTGCCAGTAGTATAGGAGGGGGATGGACTGAAGCTTTCTTT. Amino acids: CASSIGGGWTEAFF.

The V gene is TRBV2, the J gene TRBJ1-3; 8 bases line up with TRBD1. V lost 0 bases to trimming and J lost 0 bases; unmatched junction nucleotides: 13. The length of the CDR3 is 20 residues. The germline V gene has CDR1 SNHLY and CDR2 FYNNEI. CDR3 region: CASSEAHAGQGRTSGNTIYF. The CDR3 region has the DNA TGTGCCAGCAGTGAAGCCCACGCCGGACAGGGACGAACCTCTGGAAACACCATATATTTT.

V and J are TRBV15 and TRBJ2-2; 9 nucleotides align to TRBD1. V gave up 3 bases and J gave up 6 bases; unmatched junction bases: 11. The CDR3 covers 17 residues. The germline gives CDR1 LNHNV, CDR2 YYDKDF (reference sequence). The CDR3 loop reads CATSRVEQDRGSGELFF. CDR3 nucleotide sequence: TGTGCCACCAGCAGGGTAGAACAGGACAGGGGCTCCGGGGAGCTGTTTTTT.

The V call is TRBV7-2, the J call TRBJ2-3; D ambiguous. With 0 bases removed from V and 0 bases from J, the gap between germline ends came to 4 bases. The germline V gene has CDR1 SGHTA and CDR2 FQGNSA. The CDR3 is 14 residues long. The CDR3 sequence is CASSLAPSTDTQYF. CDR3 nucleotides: TGTGCCAGCAGCTTAGCTCCTAGCACAGATACGCAGTATTTT.

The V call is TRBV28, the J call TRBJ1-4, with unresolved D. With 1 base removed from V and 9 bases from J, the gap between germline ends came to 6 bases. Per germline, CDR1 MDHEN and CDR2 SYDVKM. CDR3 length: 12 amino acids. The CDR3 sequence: CASSLSTKKLFF. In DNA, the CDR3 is TGTGCCAGCAGTTTATCGACCAAAAAACTGTTTTTT.

CDR3 residues: CSVRPGHTTEAFF. As DNA, the CDR3 is TGCAGCGTTCGCCCAGGGCATACCACTGAAGCTTTCTTT. The chain couples TRBV29-1 to TRBJ1-1; the D gene is possibly TRBD1 (5 bases). CDR3 length equals 13 residues. With 5 bases removed from V and 4 bases from J, the gap between germline ends came to 14 bases. CDR1 is SQVTM, CDR2 ANQGSEA, per germline.

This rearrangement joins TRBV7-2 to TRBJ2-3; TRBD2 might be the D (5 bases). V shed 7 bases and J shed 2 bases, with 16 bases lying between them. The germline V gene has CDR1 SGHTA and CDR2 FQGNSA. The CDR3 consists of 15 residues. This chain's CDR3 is CASNFGGAFTDTQYF. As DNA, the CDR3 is TGTGCCAGCAACTTTGGAGGAGCTTTCACAGATACGCAGTATTTT.

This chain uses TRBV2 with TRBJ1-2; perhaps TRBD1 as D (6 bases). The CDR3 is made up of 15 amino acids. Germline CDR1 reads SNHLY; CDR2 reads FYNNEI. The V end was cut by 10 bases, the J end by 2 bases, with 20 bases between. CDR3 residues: CANKQGTTENYGYTF. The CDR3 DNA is TGTGCCAACAAACAAGGGACAACAGAAAACTATGGCTACACCTTC. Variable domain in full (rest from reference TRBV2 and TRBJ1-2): EPEVTQTPSHQVTQMGQEVILRCVPISNHLYFYWYRQILGQKVEFLVSFYNNEISEKSEIFDDQFSVERPDGSNFTLKIRSTKLEDSAMYFCANKQGTTENYGYTFGSGTRLTVV.

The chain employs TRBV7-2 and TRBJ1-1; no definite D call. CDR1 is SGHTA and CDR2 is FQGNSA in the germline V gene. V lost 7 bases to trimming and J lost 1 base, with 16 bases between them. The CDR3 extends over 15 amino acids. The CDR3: CASTHSETRNTEAFF. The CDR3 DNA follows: TGTGCCAGCACGCATTCCGAGACAAGGAACACTGAAGCTTTCTTT.

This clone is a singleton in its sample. The CDR3 DNA is TGTGCCAGCAGTAACGGACTAGCCTACGAGCAGTACTTC. Residues: CASSNGLAYEQYF. This rearrangement joins TRBV6-5 to TRBJ2-7; 7 nucleotides align to TRBD2. Germline CDR1 reads MNHEY; CDR2 reads SVGAGI. With 5 bases clipped from V and 2 bases from J, the junction kept 3 bases outside the gene matches. This CDR3 is 13 amino acids long.

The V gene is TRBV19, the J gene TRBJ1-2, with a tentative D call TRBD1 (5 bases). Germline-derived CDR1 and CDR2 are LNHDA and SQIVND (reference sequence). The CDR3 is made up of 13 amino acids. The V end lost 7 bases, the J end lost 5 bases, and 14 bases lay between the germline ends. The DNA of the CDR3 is TGTGCCAGTAATCAGGGCTCCGGATATGGCTACACCTTC. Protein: CASNQGSGYGYTF.

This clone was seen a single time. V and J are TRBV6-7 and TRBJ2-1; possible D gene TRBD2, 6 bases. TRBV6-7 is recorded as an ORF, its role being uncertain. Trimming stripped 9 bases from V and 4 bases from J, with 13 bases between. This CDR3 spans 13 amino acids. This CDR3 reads CASEIAEYNEQFF. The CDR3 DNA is TGTGCCAGTGAAATAGCGGAATACAATGAGCAGTTCTTC.

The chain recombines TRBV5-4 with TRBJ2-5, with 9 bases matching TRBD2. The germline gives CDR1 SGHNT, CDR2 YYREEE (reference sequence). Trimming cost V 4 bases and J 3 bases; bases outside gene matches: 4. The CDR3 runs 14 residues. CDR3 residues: CASSPRLAEETQYF. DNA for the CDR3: TGTGCCAGCAGCCCCAGACTAGCGGAAGAGACCCAGTACTTC.

The CDR3 reads CASSLARGGYEQYF. CDR3 DNA sequence: TGTGCCAGCAGCCTAGCCCGGGGGGGTTACGAGCAGTACTTC. The rearrangement links TRBV28 to TRBJ2-7; 8 nucleotides match TRBD2. The CDR3 runs to 14 residues. From germline, CDR1 is MDHEN and CDR2 SYDVKM. Trimming removed 6 bases from V and 4 bases from J; junction bases left unmatched: 8.

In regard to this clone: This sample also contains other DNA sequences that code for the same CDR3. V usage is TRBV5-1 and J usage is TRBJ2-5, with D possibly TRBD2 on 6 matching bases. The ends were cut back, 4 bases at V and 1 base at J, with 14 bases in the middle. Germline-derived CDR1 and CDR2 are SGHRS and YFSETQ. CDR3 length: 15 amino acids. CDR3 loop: CASSLAGSRQETQYF. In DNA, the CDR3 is TGCGCCAGCAGCCTCGCGGGGTCCCGCCAAGAGACCCAGTACTTC.

The CDR3 sequence: CASVRQGAGNTEAFF. CDR3 in DNA: TGTGCCAGTGTGCGACAGGGGGCGGGGAACACTGAAGCTTTCTTT. This rearrangement joins TRBV19 to TRBJ1-1; 10 bases fit TRBD1. The CDR3 extends over 15 amino acids. V trimming: 8 bases; J trimming: 1 base; junction bases outside the gene matches: 7. Germline-derived CDR1 and CDR2 are LNHDA and SQIVND (reference sequence). The full variable domain, in which reference TRBV19 and TRBJ1-1 provide the parts outside the CDR3, is DGGITQSPKYLFRKEGQNVTLSCEQNLNHDAMYWYRQDPGQGLRLIYYSQIVNDFQKGDIAEGYSVSREKKESFPLTVTSAQKNPTAFYLCASVRQGAGNTEAFFGQGTRLTVV.

This chain's CDR3 is CASSQGTSGLYNEQFF. The DNA of the CDR3 is TGCGCCAGCAGCCAAGGGACTAGCGGTTTATACAATGAGCAGTTCTTC. V is TRBV4-3 and J is TRBJ2-1; 10 nucleotides line up with TRBD2. The CDR3 extends over 16 amino acids. Looked up from germline, CDR1 is LGHNA and CDR2 is YSLEER. J lost 4 bases, V lost 1 base, and 4 bases had no gene match.

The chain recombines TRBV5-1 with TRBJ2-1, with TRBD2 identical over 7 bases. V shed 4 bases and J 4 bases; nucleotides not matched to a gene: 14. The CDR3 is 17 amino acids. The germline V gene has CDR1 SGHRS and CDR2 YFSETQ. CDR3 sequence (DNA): TGCGCCAGCAGCCTGGACCTTTCTAGCGGAGCTTACAATGAGCAGTTCTTC. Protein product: CASSLDLSSGAYNEQFF.